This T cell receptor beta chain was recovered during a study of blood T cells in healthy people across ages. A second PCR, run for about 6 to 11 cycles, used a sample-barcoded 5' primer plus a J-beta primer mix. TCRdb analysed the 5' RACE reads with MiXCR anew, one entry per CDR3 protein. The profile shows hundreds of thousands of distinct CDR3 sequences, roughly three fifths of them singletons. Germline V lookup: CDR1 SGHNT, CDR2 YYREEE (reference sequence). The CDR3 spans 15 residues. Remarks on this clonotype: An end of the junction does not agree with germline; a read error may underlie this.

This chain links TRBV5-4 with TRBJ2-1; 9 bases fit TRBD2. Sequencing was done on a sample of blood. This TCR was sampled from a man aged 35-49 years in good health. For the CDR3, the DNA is TGTGCCGGCAGCTTCTGGACTAGCGACTACAATGAGCAGTTCTTC. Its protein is CAGSFWTSDYNEQFF.